This passage covers 11 T cell receptor beta chains from one sample sequenced in a study of T-cell reconstitution after alpha-beta-depleted transplantation in children. Unique molecular identifiers were incorporated during preparation of the TCRbeta library. TCRdb reprocessed the PCR reads via MiXCR and lists one record per CDR3 protein. The sample records about 300,000 distinct CDR3 sequences, around 9.1% being singletons. The sequencing used PBMCs, collected before TCRalphabeta/CD19-depleted stem cell transplant. Source of these receptors: a boy under three years old with acute myeloid leukemia, due to receive a stem cell transplant.

DNA for the CDR3: TGTGCCTGGAGTCCACAGAACAATGAGCAGTTCTTC. This codes for CAWSPQNNEQFF. The V gene is TRBV30, the J gene TRBJ2-1; unclear D gene. Germline V gene lookup returns CDR1 GTSNPN and CDR2 SVGIG (reference sequence). CDR3 length: 12 amino acids. Between the trimmed V and J ends, which lost 2 bases and 5 bases, there was a span of 7 bases.

This clonotype was counted ten times or more. This chain uses TRBV5-1 with TRBJ2-7; TRBD1 agrees at 10 bases. The J segment lost 3 bases and the V segment lost 7 bases, leaving 7 bases of the junction unmatched. Germline CDR1 and CDR2: SGHRS and YFSETQ. This CDR3 comprises 14 residues. The CDR3 sequence: CASHAGTGVYEQYF. CDR3 in DNA: TGCGCCAGCCACGCCGGGACAGGGGTCTACGAGCAGTACTTC.

At least ten counts were recorded for this clonotype. The rearrangement uses TRBV29-1 and TRBJ2-1; D remains ambiguous. This CDR3 region has 16 residues. Germline loops: CDR1 SQVTM, CDR2 ANQGSEA. V gave up 0 bases and J gave up 6 bases, with 18 bases separating them. The CDR3 DNA reads TGCAGCGTTGAAGACCTTCTCTCACGAATGGTCAATGAGCAGTTCTTC. Its translation is CSVEDLLSRMVNEQFF.

In this sample, this clonotype turned up many times. J is TRBJ2-7 and V is TRBV13; 7 nucleotides align to TRBD1. The J segment lost 2 bases and the V segment lost 4 bases, leaving 2 bases of the junction unmatched. The CDR3 is made up of 13 amino acids. From germline, CDR1 is PRHDT and CDR2 FYEKMQ (reference sequence). The CDR3 region is CASSSGQTYEQYF. CDR3 nucleotides: TGTGCCAGCAGCTCGGGACAGACCTACGAGCAGTACTTC.

This clonotype was detected many times. CDR3 residues: CASSVERDRGSYEQYF. The CDR3 nucleotides are TGTGCCAGCAGCGTAGAAAGGGACAGGGGTTCCTACGAGCAGTACTTC. The V gene is TRBV9, the J gene TRBJ2-7; 10 positions agree with TRBD1. CDR1 and CDR2 from the germline V gene are SGDLS and YYNGEE. CDR3 length: 16 residues. V lost 0 bases and J lost 1; bases outside the gene matches: 4.

This clonotype has more than one count but fewer than ten. This chain connects TRBV19 to TRBJ1-1; 8 bases match TRBD1. V trimming: 1 base; J trimming: 7 bases; junction bases outside the gene matches: 5. Germline V gene lookup returns CDR1 LNHDA and CDR2 SQIVND (reference sequence). There are 14 residues in the CDR3. The CDR3 reads CASSIGPDRDEAFF. In DNA, the CDR3 is TGTGCCAGTAGTATAGGTCCGGACAGGGATGAAGCTTTCTTT.

This clonotype was seen repeatedly, ten times or more. This rearrangement joins TRBV6-5 to TRBJ2-5, with TRBD2 matching over 7 bases. V was clipped by 2 bases and J by 1 base; unmatched bases: 4. The CDR3 consists of 15 residues. Germline values: CDR1 MNHEY, CDR2 SVGAGI. The CDR3 here is CASSYELAAQETQYF. The CDR3 DNA follows: TGTGCCAGCAGTTACGAGCTAGCGGCCCAAGAGACCCAGTACTTC.

At least ten counts were recorded for this clonotype. CDR3 sequence: CASSQGLAWPDTQYF. DNA of the CDR3: TGTGCCAGCAGCCAGGGACTAGCGTGGCCAGATACGCAGTATTTT. The V call is TRBV14, the J call TRBJ2-3; 10 bases map to TRBD2. With 3 bases clipped from V and 4 bases from J, the junction kept 4 bases outside the gene matches. The CDR3 is made up of 15 amino acids. The germline V gene has CDR1 SGHDN and CDR2 FVKESK.

This clonotype was seen at least ten times. The rearrangement uses TRBV7-3 and TRBJ2-7; D may correspond to TRBD1 or TRBD2 (5 bases each). From germline, CDR1 is SGHTA and CDR2 FQGTGA. This CDR3 is built from 16 residues. V was trimmed by 8 bases and J by 1 base, leaving 21 bases between them. CDR3 DNA: TGTGCCAGCCGTCCCCCCGGGGCGGACGATTCCTACGAGCAGTACTTC. Its translation is CASRPPGADDSYEQYF.

This clonotype appeared many times. The chain couples TRBV7-9 to TRBJ2-3; D gene ambiguous. CDR3 length: 14 residues. V was shortened by 2 bases and J by 2 bases, with 8 bases between the two germline ends. Germline V CDR1 and CDR2: SEHNR, FQNEAQ (reference sequence). The CDR3, as DNA: TGTGCCAGCAGCTTATCCCAGCCCACAGATACGCAGTATTTT. Encoded protein: CASSLSQPTDTQYF. The full variable domain, completed using reference TRBV7-9 and TRBJ2-3, is DTGVSQNPRHKITKRGQNVTFRCDPISEHNRLYWYRQTLGQGPEFLTYFQNEAQLEKSRLLSDRFSAERPKGSFSTLEIQRTEQGDSAMYLCASSLSQPTDTQYFGPGTRLTVL.

This clonotype was seen many times. CDR3 in amino acids: CASSGDRVYNSPLHF. The DNA for the CDR3 is TGTGCCAGCAGTGGGGACAGGGTCTATAATTCACCCCTCCACTTT. The J gene is TRBJ1-6, the V gene TRBV6-4, with 9 positions matching TRBD1. The CDR3 sequence is 15 residues long. V shed 4 bases, J shed 3 bases, and the junction held 1 base outside the gene matches. Germline CDR1 reads MRHNA; CDR2 reads SNTAGT.